Listed here is a single T cell receptor (beta chain). The CDR3 runs to 14 residues. Germline CDR1 is MDHEN and CDR2 is SYDVKM. V was trimmed by 3 bases and J by 5 bases, leaving 13 bases between them. Sequenced by immunoSEQ multiplex PCR; TCRdb stores in-frame clones only, minus some. The sample lists about 49,000 clones, around 81% seen once, with approximately 6.6% in the top ten. The record originates from a study of OX40 agonist ivuxolimab in advanced cancers. The input for sequencing was CD4+ or CD8+ T cells sorted from blood, taken in a trial of the OX40 agonist ivuxolimab. The clonotype was recovered from an adult with an advanced solid tumor such as melanoma, head and neck, liver or kidney cancer. The rearrangement uses TRBV28 and TRBJ2-5; no clear D. DNA of the CDR3: TGTGCCAGCAGTTTCTTTTTCGGTCAGGAGACCCAGTACTTC. It yields the protein CASSFFFGQETQYF.